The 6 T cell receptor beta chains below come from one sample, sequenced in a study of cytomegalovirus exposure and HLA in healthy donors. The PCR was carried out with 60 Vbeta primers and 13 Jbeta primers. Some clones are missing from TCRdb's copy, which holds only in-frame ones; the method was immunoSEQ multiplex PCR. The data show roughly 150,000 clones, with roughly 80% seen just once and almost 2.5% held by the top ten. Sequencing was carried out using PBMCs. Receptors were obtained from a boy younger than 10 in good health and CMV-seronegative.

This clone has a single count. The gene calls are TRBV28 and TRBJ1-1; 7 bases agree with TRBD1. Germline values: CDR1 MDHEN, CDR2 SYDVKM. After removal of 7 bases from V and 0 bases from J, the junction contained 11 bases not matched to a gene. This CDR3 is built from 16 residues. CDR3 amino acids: CASTFQGVSMNTEAFF. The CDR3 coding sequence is TGTGCCAGCACCTTTCAGGGGGTAAGCATGAACACTGAAGCTTTCTTT.

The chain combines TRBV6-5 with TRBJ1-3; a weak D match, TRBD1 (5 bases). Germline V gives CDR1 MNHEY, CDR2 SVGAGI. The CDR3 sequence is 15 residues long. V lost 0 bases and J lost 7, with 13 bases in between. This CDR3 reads CASSYSSGRGNTIYF. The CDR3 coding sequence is TGTGCCAGCAGTTACTCCTCAGGGCGGGGGAACACCATATATTTT.

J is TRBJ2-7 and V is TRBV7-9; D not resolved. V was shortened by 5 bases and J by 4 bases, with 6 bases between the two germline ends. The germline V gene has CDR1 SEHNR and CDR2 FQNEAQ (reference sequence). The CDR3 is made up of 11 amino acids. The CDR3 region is CASSMRYEQYF. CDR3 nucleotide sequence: TGTGCCAGCAGCATGAGATACGAGCAGTACTTC. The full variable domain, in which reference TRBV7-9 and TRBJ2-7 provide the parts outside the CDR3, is DTGVSQNPRHKITKRGQNVTFRCDPISEHNRLYWYRQTLGQGPEFLTYFQNEAQLEKSRLLSDRFSAERPKGSFSTLEIQRTEQGDSAMYLCASSMRYEQYFGPGTRLTVT.

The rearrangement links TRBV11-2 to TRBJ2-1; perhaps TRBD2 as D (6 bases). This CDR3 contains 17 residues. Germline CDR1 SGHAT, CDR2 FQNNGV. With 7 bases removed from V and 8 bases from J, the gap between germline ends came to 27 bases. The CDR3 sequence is CASTPGSWDLSFHEQFF. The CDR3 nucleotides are TGTGCCAGCACCCCCGGGTCGTGGGACTTAAGTTTCCATGAGCAGTTCTTC.

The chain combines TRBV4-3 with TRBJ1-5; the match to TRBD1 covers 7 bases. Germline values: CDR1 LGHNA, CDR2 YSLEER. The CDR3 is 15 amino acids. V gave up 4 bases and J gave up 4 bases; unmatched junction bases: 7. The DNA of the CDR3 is TGCGCCAGCAGCCCCGACAGGGCCCTAAATCAGCCCCAGCATTTT. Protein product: CASSPDRALNQPQHF.

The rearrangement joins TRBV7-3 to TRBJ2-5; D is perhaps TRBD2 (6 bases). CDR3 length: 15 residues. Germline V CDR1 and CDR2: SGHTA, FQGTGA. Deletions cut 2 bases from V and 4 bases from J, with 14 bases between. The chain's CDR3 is CASSLGTGRRETQYF. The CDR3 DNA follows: TGTGCCAGCAGCTTAGGGACGGGGAGGCGAGAGACCCAGTACTTC.